This T cell receptor beta chain was found in a study of blood T cell repertoires in COVID-19. In the study overall: There were acute and convalescent COVID-19 samples, and they came from the United States, Italy and Spain. T cells, B-cell-depleted T cells, or PBMCs provided the cDNA or gDNA that served as material.

V lost 4 bases to trimming and J lost 5 bases, with 14 bases between them. Germline-derived CDR1 and CDR2 are KGHSH and LQKENI. The CDR3 runs 14 residues. In the original workflow: Using reference gene primer amplification, nucleated cell counts were estimated. TCRdb's copy holds only in-frame clones and misses some; the assay was immunoSEQ multiplex PCR. V, J and clone size are taken as reported in that table, and D and trimming were inferred from the DNA itself. Of tens of thousands of clones listed, 75% to 90% are singletons. The rearrangement joins TRBV18 to TRBJ1-1, with unresolved D. This receptor was taken from a human donor in a cohort sampled during active COVID-19. Sequenced material: peripheral blood. The CDR3 sequence is CASSRVREGTEAFF. The CDR3 bases are TGTGCCAGCTCACGCGTGCGGGAGGGAACTGAAGCTTTCTTT.